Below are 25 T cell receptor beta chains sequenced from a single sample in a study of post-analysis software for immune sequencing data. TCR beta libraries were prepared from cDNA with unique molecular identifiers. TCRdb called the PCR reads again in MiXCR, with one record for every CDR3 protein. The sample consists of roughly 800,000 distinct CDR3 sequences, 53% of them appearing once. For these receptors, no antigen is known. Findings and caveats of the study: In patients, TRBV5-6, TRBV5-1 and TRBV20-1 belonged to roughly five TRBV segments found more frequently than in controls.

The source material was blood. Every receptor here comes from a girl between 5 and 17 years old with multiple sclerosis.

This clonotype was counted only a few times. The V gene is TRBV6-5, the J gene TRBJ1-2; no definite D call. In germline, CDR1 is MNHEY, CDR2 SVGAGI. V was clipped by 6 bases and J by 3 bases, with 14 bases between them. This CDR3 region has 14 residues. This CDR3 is CASSAAGRDYGYTF. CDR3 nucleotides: TGTGCCAGCAGCGCCGCGGGCAGAGACTATGGCTACACCTTC.

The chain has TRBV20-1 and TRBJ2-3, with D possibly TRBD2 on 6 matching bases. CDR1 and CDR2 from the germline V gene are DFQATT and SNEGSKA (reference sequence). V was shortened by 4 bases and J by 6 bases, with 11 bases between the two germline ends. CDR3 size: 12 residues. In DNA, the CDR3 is TGCAGTGCTATCAGGGAGGTGGATACGCAGTATTTT. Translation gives CSAIREVDTQYF.

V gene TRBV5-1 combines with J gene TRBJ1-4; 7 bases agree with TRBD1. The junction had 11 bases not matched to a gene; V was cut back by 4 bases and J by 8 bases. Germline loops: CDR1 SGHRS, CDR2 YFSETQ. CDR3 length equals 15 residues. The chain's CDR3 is CASSGLTGVEEKLFF. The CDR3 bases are TGCGCCAGCAGCGGGTTAACAGGGGTAGAGGAAAAACTGTTTTTT.

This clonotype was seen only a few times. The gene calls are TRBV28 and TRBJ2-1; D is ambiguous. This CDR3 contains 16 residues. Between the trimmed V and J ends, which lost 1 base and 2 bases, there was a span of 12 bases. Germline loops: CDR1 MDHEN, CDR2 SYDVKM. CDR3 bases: TGTGCCAGCAGTTTATCCTTTTCCACTCCCTACAATGAGCAGTTCTTC. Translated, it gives CASSLSFSTPYNEQFF. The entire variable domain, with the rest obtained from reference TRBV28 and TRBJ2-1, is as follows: DVKVTQSSRYLVKRTGEKVFLECVQDMDHENMFWYRQDPGLGLRLIYFSYDVKMKEKGDIPEGYSVSREKKERFSLILESASTNQTSMYLCASSLSFSTPYNEQFFGPGTRLTVL.

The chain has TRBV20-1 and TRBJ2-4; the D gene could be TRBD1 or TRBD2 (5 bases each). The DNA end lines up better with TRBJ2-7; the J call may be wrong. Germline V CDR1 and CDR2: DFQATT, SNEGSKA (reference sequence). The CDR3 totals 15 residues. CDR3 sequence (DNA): TGCAGTGCTCGTCTCACGGGACCCTCGGAATACGAGCAGTACTTC. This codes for CSARLTGPSEYEQYF.

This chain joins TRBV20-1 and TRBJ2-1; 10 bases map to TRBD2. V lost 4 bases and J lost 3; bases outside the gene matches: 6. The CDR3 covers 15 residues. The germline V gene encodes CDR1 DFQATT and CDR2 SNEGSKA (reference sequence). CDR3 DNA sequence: TGCAGTGCTACCATTAGCGGGGGGTTCTACAATGAGCAGTTCTTC. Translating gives CSATISGGFYNEQFF.

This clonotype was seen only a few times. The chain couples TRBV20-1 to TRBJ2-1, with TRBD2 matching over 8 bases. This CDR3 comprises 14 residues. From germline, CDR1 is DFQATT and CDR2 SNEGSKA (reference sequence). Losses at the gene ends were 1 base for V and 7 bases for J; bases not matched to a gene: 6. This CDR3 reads CSARGTGGANEQFF. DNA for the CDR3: TGCAGTGCTAGAGGAACCGGGGGGGCAAATGAGCAGTTCTTC.

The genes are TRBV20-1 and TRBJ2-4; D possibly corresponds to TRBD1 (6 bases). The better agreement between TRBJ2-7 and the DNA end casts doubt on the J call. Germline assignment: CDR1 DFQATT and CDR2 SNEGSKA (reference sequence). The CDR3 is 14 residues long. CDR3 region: CSARPVTGPYEQYF. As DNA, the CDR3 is TGCAGTGCTAGACCGGTGACAGGCCCCTACGAGCAGTACTTC.

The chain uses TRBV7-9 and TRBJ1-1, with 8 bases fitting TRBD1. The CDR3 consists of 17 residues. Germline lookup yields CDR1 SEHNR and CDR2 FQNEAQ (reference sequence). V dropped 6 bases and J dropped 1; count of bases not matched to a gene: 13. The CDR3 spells CASSSGGPVRSNTEAFF. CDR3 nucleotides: TGTGCCAGCAGTTCAGGGGGCCCGGTTCGGTCGAACACTGAAGCTTTCTTT.

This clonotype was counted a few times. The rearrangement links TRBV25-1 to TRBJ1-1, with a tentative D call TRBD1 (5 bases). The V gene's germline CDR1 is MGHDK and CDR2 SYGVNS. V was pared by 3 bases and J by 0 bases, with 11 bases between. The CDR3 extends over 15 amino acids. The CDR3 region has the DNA TGTGCCAGCAGTGACCCACGGGGACTGAACACTGAAGCTTTCTTT. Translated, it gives CASSDPRGLNTEAFF. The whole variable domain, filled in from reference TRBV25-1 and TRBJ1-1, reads EADIYQTPRYLVIGTGKKITLECSQTMGHDKMYWYQQDPGMELHLIHYSYGVNSTEKGDLSSESTVSRIRTEHFPLTLESARPSHTSQYLCASSDPRGLNTEAFFGQGTRLTVV.

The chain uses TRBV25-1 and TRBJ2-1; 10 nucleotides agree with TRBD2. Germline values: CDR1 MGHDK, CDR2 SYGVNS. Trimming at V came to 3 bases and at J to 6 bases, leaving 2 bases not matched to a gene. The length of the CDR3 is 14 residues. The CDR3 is CASSESGGANEQFF. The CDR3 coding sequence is TGTGCCAGCAGTGAGAGCGGGGGGGCCAATGAGCAGTTCTTC.

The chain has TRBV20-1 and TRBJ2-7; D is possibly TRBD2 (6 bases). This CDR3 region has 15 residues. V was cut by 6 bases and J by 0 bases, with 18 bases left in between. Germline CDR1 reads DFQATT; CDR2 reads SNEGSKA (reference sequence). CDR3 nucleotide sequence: TGCAGTGCGACAAAGAGATTCGGGAGCTCCTACGAGCAGTACTTC. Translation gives CSATKRFGSSYEQYF.

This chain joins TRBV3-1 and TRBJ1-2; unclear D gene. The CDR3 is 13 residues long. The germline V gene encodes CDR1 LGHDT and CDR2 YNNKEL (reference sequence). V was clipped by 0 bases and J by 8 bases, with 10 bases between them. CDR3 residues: CASSQEDGLGYTF. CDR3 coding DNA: TGTGCCAGCAGCCAAGAGGACGGTTTAGGCTACACCTTC.

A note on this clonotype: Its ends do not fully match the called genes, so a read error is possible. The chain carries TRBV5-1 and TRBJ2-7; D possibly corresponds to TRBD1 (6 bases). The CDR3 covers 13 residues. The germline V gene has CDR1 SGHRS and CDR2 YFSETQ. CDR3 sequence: CTSSPDRFYEQYF. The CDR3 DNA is TGCACCAGCAGCCCGGACAGATTCTACGAGCAGTACTTC.

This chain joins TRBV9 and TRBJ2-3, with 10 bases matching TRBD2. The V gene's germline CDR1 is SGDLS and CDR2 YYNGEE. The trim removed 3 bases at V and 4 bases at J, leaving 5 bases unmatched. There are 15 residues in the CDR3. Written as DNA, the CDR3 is TGTGCCAGCAGCGCTAGCGGGAGAGCGTCAGATACGCAGTATTTT. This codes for CASSASGRASDTQYF.

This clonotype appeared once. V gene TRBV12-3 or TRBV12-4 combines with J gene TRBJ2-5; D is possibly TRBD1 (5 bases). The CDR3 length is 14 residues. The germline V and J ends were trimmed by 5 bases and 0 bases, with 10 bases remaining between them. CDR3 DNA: TGTGCCAGCAGTACCGCAGGGTACCAAGAGACCCAGTACTTC. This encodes CASSTAGYQETQYF.

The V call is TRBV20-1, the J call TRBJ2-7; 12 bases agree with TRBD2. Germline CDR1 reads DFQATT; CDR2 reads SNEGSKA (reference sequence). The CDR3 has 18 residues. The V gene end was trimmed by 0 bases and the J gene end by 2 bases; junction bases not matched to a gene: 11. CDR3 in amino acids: CSARDRTSGIGRAYEQYF. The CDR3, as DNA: TGCAGTGCTAGAGATCGGACTAGCGGGATAGGACGGGCCTACGAGCAGTACTTC.

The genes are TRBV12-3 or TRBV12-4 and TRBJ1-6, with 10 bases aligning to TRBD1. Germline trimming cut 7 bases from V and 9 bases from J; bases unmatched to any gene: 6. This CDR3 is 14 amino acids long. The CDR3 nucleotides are TGTGCCAGCACCCCGGGACAGGGGTTTTCACCCCTCCACTTT. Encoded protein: CASTPGQGFSPLHF.

This CDR3 is CSVSPGQGLPNEQFF. The CDR3 DNA reads TGCAGCGTCTCACCGGGACAGGGGCTTCCAAATGAGCAGTTCTTC. The chain has TRBV29-1 and TRBJ2-1; 10 bases are a match to TRBD1. Losses at the gene ends were 6 bases for V and 7 bases for J; bases not matched to a gene: 12. The CDR3 covers 15 residues. Germline V gene lookup returns CDR1 SQVTM and CDR2 ANQGSEA.

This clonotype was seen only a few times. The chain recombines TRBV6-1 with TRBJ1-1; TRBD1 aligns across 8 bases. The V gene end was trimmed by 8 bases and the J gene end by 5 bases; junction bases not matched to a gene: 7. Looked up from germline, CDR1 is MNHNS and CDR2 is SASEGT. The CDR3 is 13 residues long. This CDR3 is CASCRTGRTEAFF. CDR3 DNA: TGTGCCAGCTGTCGGACAGGGAGAACTGAAGCTTTCTTT.

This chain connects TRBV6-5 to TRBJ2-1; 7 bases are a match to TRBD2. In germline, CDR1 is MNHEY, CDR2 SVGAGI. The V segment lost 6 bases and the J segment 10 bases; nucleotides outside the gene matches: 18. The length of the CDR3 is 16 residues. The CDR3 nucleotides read TGTGCCAGCAGCCGAAATCCTAGCGGCGGTTCGGAGGAGCAGTTCTTC. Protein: CASSRNPSGGSEEQFF.

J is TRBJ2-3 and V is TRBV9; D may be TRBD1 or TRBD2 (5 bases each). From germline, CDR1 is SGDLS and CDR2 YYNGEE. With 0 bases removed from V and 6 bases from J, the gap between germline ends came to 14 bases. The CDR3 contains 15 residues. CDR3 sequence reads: CASSVDGAFADTQYF. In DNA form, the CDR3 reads TGTGCCAGCAGCGTAGACGGGGCGTTTGCGGATACGCAGTATTTT.

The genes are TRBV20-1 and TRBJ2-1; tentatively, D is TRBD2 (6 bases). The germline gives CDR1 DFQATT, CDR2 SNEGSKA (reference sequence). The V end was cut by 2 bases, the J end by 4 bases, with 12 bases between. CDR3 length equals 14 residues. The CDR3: CSARTPGLYNEQFF. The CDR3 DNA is TGCAGTGCTAGAACCCCGGGACTGTACAATGAGCAGTTCTTC.

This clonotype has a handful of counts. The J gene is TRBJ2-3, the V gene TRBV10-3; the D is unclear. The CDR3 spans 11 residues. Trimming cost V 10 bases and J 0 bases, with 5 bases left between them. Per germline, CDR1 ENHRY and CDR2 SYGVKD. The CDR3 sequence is CATDSTDTQYF. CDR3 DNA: TGTGCCACCGATAGCACAGATACGCAGTATTTT.

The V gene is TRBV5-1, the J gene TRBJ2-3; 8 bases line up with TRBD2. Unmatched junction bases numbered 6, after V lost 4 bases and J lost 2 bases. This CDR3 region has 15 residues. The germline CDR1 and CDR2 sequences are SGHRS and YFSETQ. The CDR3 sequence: CASSIEGLVTDTQYF. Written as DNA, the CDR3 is TGCGCCAGCAGCATTGAGGGACTAGTCACAGATACGCAGTATTTT.